The 20 T cell receptor beta chains in this list originate from one sample, sequenced in a study of blood T cell repertoires in COVID-19. Clones were sequenced by immunoSEQ multiplex PCR, and TCRdb holds only the in-frame ones, with some missing. The sample carries about 53,000 clones, around four fifths recorded once. The sequenced material came from peripheral blood. Every receptor here comes from a woman aged 60 to 75 with acute or convalescent COVID-19.

The rearrangement links TRBV2 to TRBJ1-2; TRBD1 aligns across 10 bases. The CDR3 contains 14 residues. Trimming removed 6 bases from V and 5 bases from J; junction bases left unmatched: 6. Germline CDR1 SNHLY, CDR2 FYNNEI. DNA for the CDR3: TGTGCCAGCAGGTCCGGGACAGGGGCGTATGGCTACACCTTC. It is translated as CASRSGTGAYGYTF. Drawing the rest from reference TRBV2 and TRBJ1-2, the complete variable domain is EPEVTQTPSHQVTQMGQEVILRCVPISNHLYFYWYRQILGQKVEFLVSFYNNEISEKSEIFDDQFSVERPDGSNFTLKIRSTKLEDSAMYFCASRSGTGAYGYTFGSGTRLTVV.

This clone came up a few times. V gene TRBV2 combines with J gene TRBJ1-5; 7 bases line up with TRBD1. J lost 7 bases, V lost 5 bases, and 8 bases had no gene match. Germline V gene sequence: CDR1 SNHLY, CDR2 FYNNEI. CDR3 length: 14 amino acids. CDR3 DNA: TGTGCCAGCAGTCCCTCAGGGGGAAGACAGCCCCAGCATTTT. Translated, it gives CASSPSGGRQPQHF.

The chain carries TRBV28 and TRBJ2-5; TRBD2 agrees at 10 bases. Germline CDR1 is MDHEN and CDR2 is SYDVKM. Trimming at V came to 6 bases and at J to 8 bases, leaving 9 bases not matched to a gene. This CDR3 contains 14 residues. This CDR3 is CASSPGLALGTQYF. The DNA of the CDR3 is TGTGCCAGCAGCCCGGGACTAGCGTTAGGAACCCAGTACTTC.

By frequency in the sample, this clone is medium-sized. The rearrangement links TRBV2 to TRBJ2-2, with D perhaps matching TRBD2 (6 bases). In germline, CDR1 is SNHLY, CDR2 FYNNEI. The germline V and J ends were trimmed by 1 base and 7 bases, with 7 bases remaining between them. The CDR3 runs 13 residues. The CDR3 is CASSEGAGGELFF. CDR3 coding DNA: TGTGCCAGCAGTGAAGGAGCGGGCGGGGAGCTGTTTTTT.

The gene calls are TRBV21-1 and TRBJ1-5. TRBV21-1 is a documented pseudogene. The CDR3 runs 11 residues. The CDR3 sequence: CAGDSNQPQHF. The DNA for the CDR3 is TGTGCCGGAGATAGCAATCAGCCCCAGCATTTT.

This clone appeared a single time. V and J are TRBV19 and TRBJ1-1, with 10 bases aligning to TRBD1. Germline V gives CDR1 LNHDA, CDR2 SQIVND (reference sequence). The CDR3 runs to 15 residues. Trimming at V came to 5 bases and at J to 8 bases, leaving 11 bases not matched to a gene. CDR3 amino acids: CASSVYPGQGSEAFF. In nucleotides, the CDR3 is TGTGCCAGTAGTGTCTACCCGGGACAGGGGTCCGAAGCTTTCTTT. Combining the CDR3 with reference TRBV19 and TRBJ1-1 gives the whole variable domain DGGITQSPKYLFRKEGQNVTLSCEQNLNHDAMYWYRQDPGQGLRLIYYSQIVNDFQKGDIAEGYSVSREKKESFPLTVTSAQKNPTAFYLCASSVYPGQGSEAFFGQGTRLTVV.

The rearrangement uses TRBV19 and TRBJ2-5, with 10 nucleotides matching TRBD2. V shed 2 bases and J 6 bases; nucleotides not matched to a gene: 3. The V gene's germline CDR1 is LNHDA and CDR2 SQIVND (reference sequence). The CDR3 has 14 residues. The CDR3 here is CASSITSGIKTQYF. Written as DNA, the CDR3 is TGTGCCAGTAGTATAACTAGCGGGATAAAGACCCAGTACTTC. Looking up the rest from reference TRBV19 and TRBJ2-5 gives the full variable domain: DGGITQSPKYLFRKEGQNVTLSCEQNLNHDAMYWYRQDPGQGLRLIYYSQIVNDFQKGDIAEGYSVSREKKESFPLTVTSAQKNPTAFYLCASSITSGIKTQYFGPGTRLLVL.

This clone was detected a few times. This rearrangement joins TRBV28 to TRBJ1-4, with TRBD1 as a possible D gene (5 bases). The CDR3 runs to 15 residues. Trimming removed 4 bases from V and 6 bases from J, with 15 bases in between. Looked up from germline, CDR1 is MDHEN and CDR2 is SYDVKM. CDR3 protein: CASSWLTVGDEKLFF. As DNA, the CDR3 is TGTGCCAGCAGTTGGTTGACGGTAGGGGATGAAAAACTGTTTTTT.

This clone was found a few times. J is TRBJ2-5 and V is TRBV19, with D tentatively TRBD2 (6 bases). The germline CDR1 and CDR2 sequences are LNHDA and SQIVND (reference sequence). This CDR3 is 16 amino acids long. The ends were cut back, 4 bases at V and 5 bases at J, with 20 bases in the middle. In DNA, the CDR3 is TGTGCCAGTAGTACGTACCACGGGACTCGGGAGGAGACCCAGTACTTC. This sequence encodes CASSTYHGTREETQYF.

This chain uses TRBV9 with TRBJ2-2; TRBD2 aligns across 12 bases. The germline V gene encodes CDR1 SGDLS and CDR2 YYNGEE. Trimming at V came to 2 bases and at J to 5 bases, leaving 13 bases not matched to a gene. CDR3 size: 19 residues. This chain's CDR3 is CASSVGLAGGPVRTGELFF. In DNA form, the CDR3 reads TGTGCCAGCAGCGTGGGGCTAGCGGGGGGGCCGGTCCGAACCGGGGAGCTGTTTTTT. The whole variable domain, filled in from reference TRBV9 and TRBJ2-2, reads DSGVTQTPKHLITATGQRVTLRCSPRSGDLSVYWYQQSLDQGLQFLIQYYNGEERAKGNILERFSAQQFPDLHSELNLSSLELGDSALYFCASSVGLAGGPVRTGELFFGEGSRLTVL.

Note on this clone: An end of the junction differs from the germline gene, which may be a read error. The sample holds other DNA sequences that translate to the same CDR3. This sequence joins TRBV7-3 and TRBJ2-7; 8 nucleotides line up with TRBD1. This CDR3 region has 13 residues. The germline gives CDR1 SGHTA, CDR2 FQGTGA. The CDR3 nucleotides are TGTGCCAGCAGCTCGGGACAGGATCAAGAGCAATACTTC. It encodes CASSSGQDQEQYF.

The rearrangement links TRBV6-6 to TRBJ1-5; 10 nucleotides line up with TRBD1. This CDR3 has 16 amino acids. V trimming: 6 bases; J trimming: 2 bases; junction bases outside the gene matches: 7. Germline lookup yields CDR1 MNHNY and CDR2 SVGAGI (reference sequence). The CDR3 DNA reads TGTGCCAGCAGGGAAAAGACAGGGGGCGGCAATCAGCCCCAGCATTTT. As protein: CASREKTGGGNQPQHF.

The V and J genes are TRBV4-2 and TRBJ1-4; 8 nucleotides match TRBD1. Trimming cost V 1 base and J 7 bases; bases outside gene matches: 8. The CDR3 length is 16 residues. The germline gives CDR1 LGHNA, CDR2 YNFKEQ. The CDR3 coding sequence is TGTGCCAGCAGCCAAGCCTCGGACAGGGTGTCTGAAAAACTGTTTTTT. It translates to CASSQASDRVSEKLFF.

By sample share, this clone is medium-sized. This chain joins TRBV5-1 and TRBJ1-5, with D unresolved. CDR3 length: 15 amino acids. CDR1 and CDR2 from the germline V gene are SGHRS and YFSETQ. With 4 bases removed from V and 2 bases from J, the gap between germline ends came to 13 bases. The CDR3 nucleotides are TGCGCCAGCAGCATTGGTGAGGGTGGCAATCAGCCCCAGCATTTT. Protein: CASSIGEGGNQPQHF.

The V call is TRBV5-1, the J call TRBJ2-2, with D perhaps TRBD1 (6 bases). Trimming left V 3 bases short and J 5 bases short, with 11 bases between. The CDR3 runs to 14 residues. The germline V gene has CDR1 SGHRS and CDR2 YFSETQ. DNA of the CDR3: TGCGCCAGCAGCTCGGTCCAGGGGACCGGGGAGCTGTTTTTT. It translates to CASSSVQGTGELFF.

The rearrangement uses TRBV18 and TRBJ1-6, with TRBD1 matching 7 bases. The ends lost 5 bases at V and 7 bases at J; junction bases unmatched: 2. This CDR3 is 13 amino acids long. Germline CDR1 is KGHSH and CDR2 is LQKENI. CDR3 amino acids: CASSGQVNSPLHF. The DNA of the CDR3 is TGTGCCAGCTCAGGACAGGTGAATTCACCCCTCCACTTT.

The J gene is TRBJ2-7, the V gene TRBV11-2, with D maybe TRBD1 (5 bases). The V end lost 3 bases, the J end lost 0 bases, and 18 bases lay between the germline ends. Germline V gene lookup returns CDR1 SGHAT and CDR2 FQNNGV. The CDR3 totals 17 residues. The CDR3 reads CASSFLGVTTGSYEQYF. CDR3 DNA sequence: TGTGCCAGCAGCTTCCTAGGCGTGACAACAGGCTCCTACGAGCAGTACTTC. Based on the CDR3 plus reference TRBV11-2 and TRBJ2-7, the full variable domain is EAGVAQSPRYKIIEKRQSVAFWCNPISGHATLYWYQQILGQGPKLLIQFQNNGVVDDSQLPKDRFSAERLKGVDSTLKIQPAKLEDSAVYLCASSFLGVTTGSYEQYFGPGTRLTVT.

V is TRBV5-1 and J is TRBJ2-5; 16 positions match TRBD2. Germline trimming cut 4 bases from V and 5 bases from J; bases unmatched to any gene: 8. This CDR3 region has 17 residues. Germline CDR1 reads SGHRS; CDR2 reads YFSETQ. The CDR3 DNA is TGCGCCAGCAGCCCGGGACTAGCGGGAGGGCCGGAGGAGACCCAGTACTTC. Encoded protein: CASSPGLAGGPEETQYF.

This chain uses TRBV7-2 with TRBJ1-4, with D possibly TRBD1 on 5 matching bases. Trimming shortened V by 2 bases and J by 1 base, and 20 bases separated the two germline ends. The CDR3 loop spans 19 amino acids. Germline V gene sequence: CDR1 SGHTA, CDR2 FQGNSA. This chain's CDR3 is CASSLLPKTVSLTNEKLFF. Here the CDR3 DNA reads TGTGCCAGCAGCTTATTACCTAAGACAGTTAGCTTAACTAATGAAAAACTGTTTTTT.

The chain carries TRBV11-2 and TRBJ2-1, with TRBD2 matching 8 bases. This CDR3 is 17 amino acids long. In germline, CDR1 is SGHAT, CDR2 FQNNGV. The V segment lost 5 bases and the J segment 8 bases; nucleotides outside the gene matches: 17. In DNA form, the CDR3 reads TGTGCCAGCAGCCCATGGGTAGCGGGACTTAGCCCAGATGAGCAGTTCTTC. Translated: CASSPWVAGLSPDEQFF.